This T cell receptor (beta chain) is drawn from a study of blood T cell repertoires in COVID-19 (dated by TCRdb to 2018 to 2020). Some background on the complete study: Collaborator samples came from the United States, Italy and Spain and covered acute and convalescent phases of COVID-19. The material from the prospective study consisted of cDNA or gDNA derived from T cells, B-cell-depleted T cells, or PBMCs. Deeply sampled blood TCRbeta repertoires from subjects exposed to, actively infected with, or recovered from COVID-19 were included in the dataset. The repertoires were made available in a free public database intended to serve as a resource for research on the immune response to SARS-CoV-2. Samples were obtained from the ongoing ImmuneRACE study (first 160 participants) and from 1,000 to 1,500 subjects provided by 6 global collaborators. Nearly every sample came with metadata listing a de-identified subject ID, COVID-19 status, age in years and sex. Where available, HLA class I and class II types were obtained from metadata supplied by the sample provider rather than from assay-based typing. General study outcomes and caveats: The amount of clinical and demographic metadata varied by source and participant and was provided uncurated.

TCRbeta CDR3 regions were amplified from genomic DNA by means of the immunoSEQ Assay, a bias-controlled multiplex PCR. From the authors' description of their analysis: Within the assay, amplification of reference gene primers was used to estimate how many nucleated cells each sample contained. To quantify the absolute abundance of each unique TCRbeta CDR3 rearrangement, sequence reads were collapsed and filtered. Productive Simpson clonality was computed per sample as the square root of Simpson's diversity index over productive rearrangements. TCRdb retrieved this table from immuneACCESS and kept in-frame rearrangements only. Not all clones are present; in checked studies, unresolved V genes account for under half, and no reason is known for the remainder. V and J calls and clone size are copied from that table; D and trimming were computed from the DNA. The table for this sample lists about 300,000 clones; around four fifths of them were counted only once. The ten largest clones capture roughly 1.3% of the sample.

Each collaborating institution followed its own protocols to collect whole blood in K2EDTA tubes. For TCRbeta analysis, collaborators shipped samples as frozen whole blood, isolated PBMCs, or DNA extracted from either of those sample types. According to the germline V gene (reference sequence), CDR1 reads LNHDA and CDR2 reads SQIVND. The CDR3, cysteine through phenylalanine, is 17 amino acids long. Left in the record is the CDR3 DNA by itself, 51 bases read in frame from the first base. Ends trimmed: V by 1 base, J by 0 bases; bases unmatched to a gene: 7. Regarding this clone: Its target antigen remains unknown. No qualities accompany the bases; no much larger clone lies one base away.

The receptor was isolated from a woman in her forties or fifties with acute or convalescent COVID-19. The chain was built from TRBV19 and TRBJ1-2; 8 junctional bases match TRBD1. Specimen: peripheral blood. The CDR3 protein: CASSIGQGANSNYGYTF. The sequenced DNA is TGTGCCAGTAGTATAGGTCAGGGGGCCAATTCTAACTATGGCTACACCTTC.